Below are 17 T cell receptor beta chains sequenced from a single sample in a study of blood T cell repertoires in COVID-19. Measured with immunoSEQ multiplex PCR; TCRdb has only the in-frame clones, and not every one. The table shows some 170,000 clones, with 85% to 90% occurring only once. What was sequenced was peripheral blood. These receptors all come from a woman in her sixties or seventies with acute or convalescent COVID-19.

The rearrangement links TRBV6-5 to TRBJ2-1; 9 nucleotides line up with TRBD2. The V segment lost 2 bases and the J segment 7 bases; nucleotides outside the gene matches: 9. Germline loops: CDR1 MNHEY, CDR2 SVGAGI. The CDR3 is 16 amino acids. The CDR3 nucleotides are TGTGCCAGCAGTTACCTAAGGCTAGCGGGACAGAATGAGCAGTTCTTC. Protein sequence: CASSYLRLAGQNEQFF.

The genes are TRBV4-1 and TRBJ2-2; the match to TRBD2 covers 9 bases. The J segment lost 5 bases and the V segment lost 5 bases, leaving 6 bases of the junction unmatched. Germline V gives CDR1 MGHRA, CDR2 YSYEKL. There are 15 residues in the CDR3. In DNA, the CDR3 is TGCGCCAGCAGCAGTAGCGGGAGTAGTACCGGGGAGCTGTTTTTT. This gives the protein CASSSSGSSTGELFF.

This clone was seen only once. The chain uses TRBV19 and TRBJ2-1; TRBD2 aligns across 9 bases. The germline V gene has CDR1 LNHDA and CDR2 SQIVND (reference sequence). Trimming took 7 bases from V and 10 from J; bases not matched to a gene: 2. The CDR3 totals 11 residues. The CDR3 region is CASTSGTEQFF. DNA of the CDR3: TGTGCCAGTACTAGCGGGACAGAGCAGTTCTTC.

V usage is TRBV2 and J usage is TRBJ2-3; a possible D gene is TRBD2 (5 bases). The germline gives CDR1 SNHLY, CDR2 FYNNEI. Trimming pared 1 base from V and 4 bases from J, leaving 12 bases between. This CDR3 is built from 15 residues. This CDR3 is CASSEGTPGSDTQYF. CDR3 nucleotide sequence: TGTGCCAGCAGTGAAGGGACCCCGGGGTCAGATACGCAGTATTTT.

The chain carries TRBV5-1 and TRBJ2-3, with 7 bases that match TRBD2. Germline V gene data show CDR1 as SGHRS and CDR2 as YFSETQ. The CDR3 has 14 amino acids. V was pared by 8 bases and J by 2 bases, with 8 bases of the junction left unmatched. The CDR3 reads CASSWSGNTDTQYF. The CDR3 nucleotides read TGCGCCAGTTCCTGGAGCGGGAACACAGATACGCAGTATTTT.

The rearrangement joins TRBV18 to TRBJ1-4, with TRBD1 identical over 7 bases. Germline trimming cut 6 bases from V and 5 bases from J; bases unmatched to any gene: 9. Germline V gene lookup returns CDR1 KGHSH and CDR2 LQKENI. The CDR3 extends over 15 amino acids. The CDR3 region is CASSPGTASNEKLFF. The CDR3 bases are TGTGCCAGCTCCCCCGGGACAGCTTCAAATGAAAAACTGTTTTTT.

V is TRBV28 and J is TRBJ2-3, with TRBD2 matching over 9 bases. CDR1 MDHEN and CDR2 SYDVKM come from the germline V gene. V dropped 6 bases and J dropped 4; count of bases not matched to a gene: 8. This CDR3 spans 15 amino acids. Here the CDR3 DNA reads TGTGCCAGCAGCCCGATAGCGGGAGCCTCAGATACGCAGTATTTT. Translated: CASSPIAGASDTQYF. The full variable domain, in which reference TRBV28 and TRBJ2-3 provide the parts outside the CDR3, is DVKVTQSSRYLVKRTGEKVFLECVQDMDHENMFWYRQDPGLGLRLIYFSYDVKMKEKGDIPEGYSVSREKKERFSLILESASTNQTSMYLCASSPIAGASDTQYFGPGTRLTVL.

This clone has just one count. CDR3 DNA sequence: TGTGCCATCAGTGTAGGCCAGGCTGCTGGAAACACCATATATTTT. Translated: CAISVGQAAGNTIYF. J is TRBJ1-3 and V is TRBV10-3; D gene ambiguous. The V gene lost 4 bases and the J gene lost 2 bases, with 12 bases spanning the gap. CDR3 size: 15 residues. Germline V gene sequence: CDR1 ENHRY, CDR2 SYGVKD.

The V and J genes are TRBV30 and TRBJ1-2, with TRBD1 matching over 7 bases. The CDR3 extends over 15 amino acids. V was clipped by 0 bases and J by 6 bases; unmatched bases: 10. In germline, CDR1 is GTSNPN, CDR2 SVGIG (reference sequence). The CDR3 DNA reads as TGTGCCTGGAGTGTAAATGTAGAACAGGGGAATGGCTACACCTTC. Translation gives CAWSVNVEQGNGYTF.

The CDR3 region is CASMGTPQETQYF. In DNA form, the CDR3 reads TGTGCCAGTATGGGGACACCCCAAGAGACCCAGTACTTC. The V and J genes are TRBV19 and TRBJ2-5; D might be TRBD1 (6 bases). CDR1 and CDR2 from the germline V gene are LNHDA and SQIVND (reference sequence). V lost 7 bases and J lost 1, with 10 bases in between. The CDR3 extends over 13 amino acids.

The CDR3 nucleotides read TGTGCCAGCAGCCAAGTTGGATCGAGCAACAGGGCCCAGTACTTC. Translating it yields CASSQVGSSNRAQYF. The chain employs TRBV14 and TRBJ2-5, with D perhaps TRBD1 (6 bases). V lost 1 base, J lost 9 bases, and 18 bases lay in between. Germline CDR1 reads SGHDN; CDR2 reads FVKESK. The length of the CDR3 is 15 residues. Complete variable domain (other parts from reference TRBV14 and TRBJ2-5): EAGVTQFPSHSVIEKGQTVTLRCDPISGHDNLYWYRRVMGKEIKFLLHFVKESKQDESGMPNNRFLAERTGGTYSTLKVQPAELEDSGVYFCASSQVGSSNRAQYFGPGTRLLVL.

The rearrangement joins TRBV6-6 to TRBJ2-3; 8 bases map to TRBD1. The V segment lost 5 bases and the J segment 4 bases; nucleotides outside the gene matches: 14. The CDR3 totals 17 residues. Germline V lookup: CDR1 MNHNY, CDR2 SVGAGI (reference sequence). The CDR3: CASSPDDRGRGPDTQYF. CDR3 nucleotides: TGTGCCAGCAGTCCAGACGACAGGGGAAGAGGGCCAGATACGCAGTATTTT.

The sample holds one count of this clone. This chain uses TRBV28 with TRBJ1-2, with D tentatively TRBD1 (6 bases). Germline values: CDR1 MDHEN, CDR2 SYDVKM. Trimming removed 5 bases from V and 3 bases from J, with 13 bases in between. The CDR3 contains 14 residues. The CDR3: CASSGAGADYGYTF. The CDR3 DNA is TGTGCCAGCAGTGGGGCGGGGGCGGACTATGGCTACACCTTC.

The chain links TRBV6-1 to TRBJ2-3; no clear D gene. This CDR3 is 15 amino acids long. V lost 3 bases and J lost 0, with 10 bases in between. CDR1 and CDR2 (germline): MNHNS, SASEGT. This CDR3 reads CASSDMSSSTDTQYF. In DNA, the CDR3 is TGTGCCAGCAGTGATATGTCTTCTAGCACAGATACGCAGTATTTT.

This clone qualifies as medium-sized. The chain joins TRBV5-1 to TRBJ2-7, with D tentatively TRBD1 (6 bases). V was shortened by 0 bases and J by 2 bases, with 9 bases between the two germline ends. The V gene's germline CDR1 is SGHRS and CDR2 YFSETQ. The CDR3 covers 14 residues. The CDR3 coding sequence is TGCGCCAGCAGCTTGGTCTCAGGGGCCTACGAGCAGTACTTC. It translates to CASSLVSGAYEQYF.

Points on this clone: One junction end does not reproduce the germline sequence, and a read error may be involved. V and J are TRBV2 and TRBJ2-6; maybe TRBD2 (5 bases). Germline lookup yields CDR1 SNHLY and CDR2 FYNNEI. This CDR3 spans 11 amino acids. CDR3 residues: CASNQWRGMAF. The CDR3, as DNA: TGTGCCAGCAATCAATGGAGAGGGATGGCTTTC.

The chain couples TRBV6-5 to TRBJ1-2; TRBD1 matches 8 bases. The CDR3 spans 14 residues. The trim removed 10 bases at V and 8 bases at J, leaving 15 bases unmatched. Per the germline V gene, CDR1 is MNHEY and CDR2 is SVGAGI. CDR3 in DNA: TGTGCCACCCTTAGGGCAGGGGGCTTTGAGGGCTACACCTTC. It encodes CATLRAGGFEGYTF.